The clone carrying this T cell receptor beta chain was counted a single time. The data are from a study of memory CD4+ T cells and cytomegalovirus serostatus. Single viable CD3+CD4+CD8-CD45RO+ cells were sorted as the memory CD4+ T cells. There are 16 residues in the CDR3. Per germline, CDR1 SNHLY and CDR2 FYNNEI. V lost 4 bases and J lost 1, with 14 bases in between. The protocol was immunoSEQ multiplex PCR, while the TCRdb copy is restricted to in-frame clones and leaves out a portion. The table shows tens of thousands of clones, with 70% to 80% occurring only once. This rearrangement joins TRBV2 to TRBJ1-3, with a tentative D call TRBD1 (5 bases). The sequenced material came from memory CD4+ T cells from blood. The TCR originated in an adult in good health and CMV-seronegative. The DNA for the CDR3 is TGTGCCAGCAGTGTTCTGGAGACAGTATCTGGAAACACCATATATTTT. It encodes CASSVLETVSGNTIYF. Together with reference TRBV2 and TRBJ1-3, the CDR3 gives the full variable domain: EPEVTQTPSHQVTQMGQEVILRCVPISNHLYFYWYRQILGQKVEFLVSFYNNEISEKSEIFDDQFSVERPDGSNFTLKIRSTKLEDSAMYFCASSVLETVSGNTIYFGEGSWLTVV.